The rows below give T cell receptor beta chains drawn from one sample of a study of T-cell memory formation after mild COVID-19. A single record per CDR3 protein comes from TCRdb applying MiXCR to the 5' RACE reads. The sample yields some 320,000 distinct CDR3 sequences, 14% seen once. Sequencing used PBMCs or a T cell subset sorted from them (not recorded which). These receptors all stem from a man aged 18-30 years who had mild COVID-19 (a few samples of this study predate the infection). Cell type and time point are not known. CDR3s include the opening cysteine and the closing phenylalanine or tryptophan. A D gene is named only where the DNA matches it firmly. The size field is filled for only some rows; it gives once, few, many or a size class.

TGTGCCAGCAGTTTCGGACTAGCGGGGGGATTGGATGAGCAGTTCTTC	CASSFGLAGGLDEQFF	few	TRBD2	TRBV6-2/TRBV6-3	TRBJ2-1
TGTGCCAGCAGTTTCGCAGGGGCTCAGCCCCAGCATTTT	CASSFAGAQPQHF	.	.	TRBV12-3/TRBV12-4	TRBJ1-5
TGTGCCAGCAGCCAAGCTCGGACAGGGCGTGCTTTCTTT	CASSQARTGRAFF	.	TRBD1	TRBV3-1	TRBJ1-1
TGTGCCAGCAGTTCTCCCGGCAGGGTCAATCTCAAGAGCAATCAGCCCCAGCATTTT	CASSSPGRVNLKSNQPQHF	few	.	TRBV28	TRBJ1-5
TGTGCCAGCAGCTACTCTCCGGGACAGGGGGCGCTTGCCGGGGAGCTGTTTTTT	CASSYSPGQGALAGELFF	.	TRBD1	TRBV5-5	TRBJ2-2
TGTGCCATCAGCCAGGAGTGGACGAACACCGGGGAGCTGTTTTTT	CAISQEWTNTGELFF	.	.	TRBV10-3	TRBJ2-2
TGCAGTGCTATGAGTCAGGGTCAAAATGAGCAGTTCTTC	CSAMSQGQNEQFF	few	.	TRBV20-1	TRBJ2-1
TGTGCCAGCAGCTACGGGCACAGGGAGGTGCAGCCCCAGCATTTT	CASSYGHREVQPQHF	.	.	TRBV5-6	TRBJ1-5
TGTGCCAGCAGTCCGGCCCCGGGACAGGGTCTTGATACGCAGTATTTT	CASSPAPGQGLDTQYF	.	TRBD1	TRBV12-3/TRBV12-4	TRBJ2-3
TGTGCCAGCAGTTACCGTTTCGCGTGGCAGACCACAGATACGCAGTATTTT	CASSYRFAWQTTDTQYF	.	.	TRBV6-5	TRBJ2-3
TGTGCCAGCTCACCACCGTCCGGGACAGGCGACAACGAGCAGTACTTC	CASSPPSGTGDNEQYF	.	TRBD1	TRBV18	TRBJ2-7
TGTGCCAGCAGTGAACCGGCTTCGACCACCGGGGAGCTGTTTTTT	CASSEPASTTGELFF	.	.	TRBV6-1	TRBJ2-2
TGTGCCAGCAGCTCCCGCCGCGGGGGGGCTCACGAGCAGTACTTC	CASSSRRGGAHEQYF	many	TRBD2	TRBV4-2	TRBJ2-7
TGCGCCAGCAGCCAAGAGGCGGCTAGCGGGGGGGCATCCGAGCAGTTCTTC	CASSQEAASGGASEQFF	.	TRBD2	TRBV4-3	TRBJ2-1
TGTGCCAGCAGCCTAGGACTAGCGGGGGCCCAAGAGACCCAGTACTTC	CASSLGLAGAQETQYF	few	TRBD2	TRBV7-2	TRBJ2-5
TGTGCTTCACATCGGGACACCCAAGAGACCCAGTACTTC	CASHRDTQETQYF	many	.	TRBV6-2/TRBV6-3	TRBJ2-5
TGCAGCGTTTCGGTCGGGACGGGCACAGATACGCAGTATTTT	CSVSVGTGTDTQYF	few	.	TRBV29-1	TRBJ2-3
TGCGCCAGCAGTGATGGGATGACTAACGAGCAGTACTTC	CASSDGMTNEQYF	many	.	TRBV10-2	TRBJ2-7
TGCGCCAGCAGCTGGGGACAGGTCCTCAGCACAGATACGCAGTATTTT	CASSWGQVLSTDTQYF	.	TRBD1	TRBV5-1	TRBJ2-3
TGTGCCAGCAGCTTGAGGCAGGAAGTCGAAAAACTGTTTTTT	CASSLRQEVEKLFF	few	.	TRBV7-2	TRBJ1-4
TGCAGTGCTAGAGAGGACCGGCTTTCCTACAATGAGCAGTTCTTC	CSAREDRLSYNEQFF	many	.	TRBV20-1	TRBJ2-1
TGTGCCAGCAGTTTCCGGGGAGATACGCAGTATTTT	CASSFRGDTQYF	.	.	TRBV12-3/TRBV12-4	TRBJ2-3
TGCAGTGCGGTCTATAGCGGGGGGGCGGATACGCAGTATTTT	CSAVYSGGADTQYF	few	TRBD2	TRBV20-1	TRBJ2-3
TGTGCCAGCAGCTTCTCACAGGGGTTAAAGGCAGATACGCAGTATTTT	CASSFSQGLKADTQYF	few	TRBD1	TRBV7-9	TRBJ2-3
TGCAGTGCTAGAGATCAAGCGGGGGCCGACACAGATACGCAGTATTTT	CSARDQAGADTDTQYF	.	TRBD2	TRBV20-1	TRBJ2-3
TGTGCCAGCGAGATCTACAATGAGCAGTTCTTC	CASEIYNEQFF	many	.	TRBV7-9	TRBJ2-1
TGTGCCAGCAGCGCGACTGGAGGCCTCATGGGTGAGCAGTTCTTC	CASSATGGLMGEQFF	few	.	TRBV7-9	TRBJ2-1
TGCAGTGCTAGACGGGACTCTGTCCAAGAGACCCAGTACTTC	CSARRDSVQETQYF	.	.	TRBV20-1	TRBJ2-5
TGTGCCAGCACGGTCACATCTGGGGAGCAGTACTTC	CASTVTSGEQYF	few	.	TRBV2	TRBJ2-7
TGCAGTGCTAGAGAGAGGGGGCGCGTCGCAGATACGCAGTATTTT	CSARERGRVADTQYF	few	TRBD1	TRBV20-1	TRBJ2-3
TGTGCCAGCAGCCCCACGGAGGAACAAGAGACCCAGTACTTC	CASSPTEEQETQYF	.	.	TRBV7-8	TRBJ2-5
TGTGCCACCAGTGATTTGGTGGGGTCCGATGAGAAGTTCTTC	CATSDLVGSDEKFF	.	.	TRBV24-1	TRBJ2-1
TGCAGCGGTAAGGTGCACACTTACAATGAGCAGTTCTTC	CSGKVHTYNEQFF	.	.	TRBV29-1	TRBJ2-1
TGTGCCAGCAGTGAAGTTCGGGATCTTGGCTACACCTTC	CASSEVRDLGYTF	few	.	TRBV2	TRBJ1-2
TGTGCCAGCACATCCGGGACTAGCGGGTCAGATACGCAGTATTTT	CASTSGTSGSDTQYF	few	TRBD2	TRBV25-1	TRBJ2-3
TGTGCCAGCAGTTCTCGAATCGGGGGGCCAAGGGAACTGTTTTTT	CASSSRIGGPRELFF	few	.	TRBV6-5	TRBJ1-4
TGTGCCAGCAGCCTCTCCGGGGGGAGCTCCTATAATTCACCCCTCCACTTT	CASSLSGGSSYNSPLHF	few	.	TRBV7-2	TRBJ1-6
TGTGCCAGCAGCTCCAGGATACGAGATTCACCCCTCCACTTT	CASSSRIRDSPLHF	.	.	TRBV11-2	TRBJ1-6
TGTGCCAGCAGCTATGTAGGGACAGCCAACTCTGGGGCCAACGTCCTGACTTTC	CASSYVGTANSGANVLTF	few	TRBD1	TRBV7-2	TRBJ2-6
TGTGCCAGCAGCCTAACACCGGGGGGCAAAAACATTCAGTACTTC	CASSLTPGGKNIQYF	.	TRBD2	TRBV3-1	TRBJ2-4
TGTGCCAGCAGTCACCGACAGGGAACTGAAGCTTTCTTT	CASSHRQGTEAFF	.	TRBD1	TRBV6-5	TRBJ1-1
TGTGCCAGCAAGGGCGGCGGGGGGTTCAATGAGCAGTTCTTC	CASKGGGGFNEQFF	.	TRBD2	TRBV6-2/TRBV6-3	TRBJ2-1
TGTGCCAGCAGCTTTCTACTAGCGGGGGGATACAATGAGCAGTTCTTC	CASSFLLAGGYNEQFF	.	TRBD2	TRBV7-2	TRBJ2-1
TGTGCCAGCAGTTACTCGGATTTCCTTAATGAAAAACTGTTTTTT	CASSYSDFLNEKLFF	few	.	TRBV6-2/TRBV6-3	TRBJ1-4
TGCAGTGCACGGCGGGGGGCATCGGTCACTGAAGCTTTCTTT	CSARRGASVTEAFF	few	.	TRBV20-1	TRBJ1-1
TGTGCCAGCAGCTCTCCCGACACCTCCCTCTCGGGCGAGCAGTACTTC	CASSSPDTSLSGEQYF	few	.	TRBV7-9	TRBJ2-7
TGCGCCAGCGGGGGCCTGAGGGCTCCTGAAGCTTTCTTT	CASGGLRAPEAFF	few	.	TRBV4-1	TRBJ1-1
TGTGCCAGCAGCCCCGCGAGATTCTCTGGAAACACCATATATTTT	CASSPARFSGNTIYF	.	.	TRBV12-3/TRBV12-4	TRBJ1-3
TGTGCCAGCAGCTTGCGCACGTTGGGCTATGGCTACACCTTC	CASSLRTLGYGYTF	.	.	TRBV5-6	TRBJ1-2
TGTGCCACCAGCAGAGAGCTTCTTAATGAAAAACTGTTTTTT	CATSRELLNEKLFF	.	.	TRBV15	TRBJ1-4
TGTGCCAGCAGACTCGGGACAGGTGGTGAAGCTTTCTTT	CASRLGTGGEAFF	.	TRBD1	TRBV6-6	TRBJ1-1
TGTGCCAGCAGTGAATGGGGTAGCGGGGGTGGTGAGACCCAGTACTTC	CASSEWGSGGGETQYF	.	TRBD2	TRBV6-1	TRBJ2-5
TGTGCCAGCAGTCCCCCTTTAAGGGGCGGGGGGCGAGAGACCCAGTACTTC	CASSPPLRGGGRETQYF	.	TRBD2	TRBV12-3/TRBV12-4	TRBJ2-5
TGTGCCAGCAGTGAAGAAGGCGGGGGCTACAATGAGCAGTTCTTC	CASSEEGGGYNEQFF	many	TRBD2	TRBV6-1	TRBJ2-1
TGTGCCAGTAGTATTTGGCAACAGGATGGCTACACCTTC	CASSIWQQDGYTF	many	.	TRBV19	TRBJ1-2
TGCGCCAGCAGCTTCTCACAGGGGGTCACCGGGGAGCTGTTTTTT	CASSFSQGVTGELFF	few	TRBD1	TRBV5-1	TRBJ2-2
TGTGCCAGCAGCTCGGCAGTGAACACTGAAGCTTTCTTT	CASSSAVNTEAFF	few	.	TRBV7-3	TRBJ1-1
TGTGCCAGCACCGGGAGAGGGTCCCCCTACGAGCAGTACTTC	CASTGRGSPYEQYF	few	.	TRBV6-2/TRBV6-3	TRBJ2-7
TGCAGCGTGACGACAGGCCTGAACACTGAAGCTTTCTTT	CSVTTGLNTEAFF	.	.	TRBV29-1	TRBJ1-1
TGTGCCAGCAGCCACCACGGTAGGCCTACAGATACGCAGTATTTT	CASSHHGRPTDTQYF	.	.	TRBV9	TRBJ2-3